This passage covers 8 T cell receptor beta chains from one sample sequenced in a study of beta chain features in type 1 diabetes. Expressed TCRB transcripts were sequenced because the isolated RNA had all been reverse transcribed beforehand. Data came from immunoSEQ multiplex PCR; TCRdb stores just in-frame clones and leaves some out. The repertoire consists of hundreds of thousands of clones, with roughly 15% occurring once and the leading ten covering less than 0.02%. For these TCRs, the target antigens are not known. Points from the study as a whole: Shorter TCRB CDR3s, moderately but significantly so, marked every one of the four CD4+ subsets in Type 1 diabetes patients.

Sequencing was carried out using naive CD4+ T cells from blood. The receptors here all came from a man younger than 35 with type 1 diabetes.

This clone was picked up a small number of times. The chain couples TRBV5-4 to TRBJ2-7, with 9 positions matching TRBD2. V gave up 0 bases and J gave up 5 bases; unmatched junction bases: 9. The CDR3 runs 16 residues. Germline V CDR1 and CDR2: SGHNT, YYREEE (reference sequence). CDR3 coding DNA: TGTGCCAGCAGCTTGGCCGTTAGCGGGGGTTCCAACGAGCAGTACTTC. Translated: CASSLAVSGGSNEQYF.

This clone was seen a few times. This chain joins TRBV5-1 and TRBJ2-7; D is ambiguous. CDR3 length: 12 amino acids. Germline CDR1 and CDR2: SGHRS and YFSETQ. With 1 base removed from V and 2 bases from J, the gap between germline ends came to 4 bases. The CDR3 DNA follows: TGCGCCAGCAGCTTGTCCACCTACGAGCAGTACTTC. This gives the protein CASSLSTYEQYF.

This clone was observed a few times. Here the CDR3 reads CASKVTANYGYTF. CDR3 nucleotides: TGTGCCAGCAAGGTTACAGCTAACTATGGCTACACCTTC. V is TRBV28 and J is TRBJ1-2; no clear D. The V gene lost 7 bases and the J gene lost 0 bases, with 9 bases spanning the gap. The CDR3 has 13 residues. CDR1 is MDHEN and CDR2 is SYDVKM in the germline V gene.

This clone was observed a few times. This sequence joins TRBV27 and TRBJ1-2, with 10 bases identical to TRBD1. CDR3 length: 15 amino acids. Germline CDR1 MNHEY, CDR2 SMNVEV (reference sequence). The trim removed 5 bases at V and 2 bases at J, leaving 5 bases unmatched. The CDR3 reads CASSRQGAGNYGYTF. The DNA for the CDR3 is TGTGCCAGCAGTCGACAGGGGGCGGGAAACTATGGCTACACCTTC.

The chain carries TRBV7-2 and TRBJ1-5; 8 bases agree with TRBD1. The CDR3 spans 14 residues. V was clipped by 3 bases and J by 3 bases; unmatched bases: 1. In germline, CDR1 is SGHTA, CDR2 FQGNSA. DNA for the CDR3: TGTGCCAGCAGCTTGACAGGGGACAATCAGCCCCAGCATTTT. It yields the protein CASSLTGDNQPQHF.

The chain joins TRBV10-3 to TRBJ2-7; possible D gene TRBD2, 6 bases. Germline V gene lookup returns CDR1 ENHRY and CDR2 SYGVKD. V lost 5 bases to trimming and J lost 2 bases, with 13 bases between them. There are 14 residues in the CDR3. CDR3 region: CAISLSGRPYEQYF. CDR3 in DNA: TGTGCCATCAGTTTATCAGGGAGGCCCTACGAGCAGTACTTC.

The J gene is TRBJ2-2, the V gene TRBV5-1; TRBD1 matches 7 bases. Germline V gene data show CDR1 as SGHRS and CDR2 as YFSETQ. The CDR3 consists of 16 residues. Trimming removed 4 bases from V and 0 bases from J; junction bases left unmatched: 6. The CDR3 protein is CASSRTGTANTGELFF. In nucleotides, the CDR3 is TGCGCCAGCAGCAGGACCGGGACAGCGAACACCGGGGAGCTGTTTTTT.

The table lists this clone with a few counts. For the CDR3, the DNA is TGCGCCAGCAGCTTGCGGGCAGGGGGCACTTCACCCCTCCACTTT. It specifies CASSLRAGGTSPLHF. The chain recombines TRBV5-1 with TRBJ1-6, with 8 bases that match TRBD1. The trim removed 1 base at V and 9 bases at J, leaving 6 bases unmatched. Germline values: CDR1 SGHRS, CDR2 YFSETQ. The CDR3 is 15 amino acids. The full variable domain, in which reference TRBV5-1 and TRBJ1-6 provide the parts outside the CDR3, is KAGVTQTPRYLIKTRGQQVTLSCSPISGHRSVSWYQQTPGQGLQFLFEYFSETQRNKGNFPGRFSGRQFSNSRSEMNVSTLELGDSALYLCASSLRAGGTSPLHFGNGTRLTVT.